Detailed here is one T cell receptor (beta chain). Its matching antigen is unknown. All of the isolated RNA was reverse transcribed, so expressed TCRB transcripts were sequenced. Here immunoSEQ multiplex PCR was the method, and the copy in TCRdb shows in-frame clones only, minus some. The repertoire holds approximately 160,000 clones, with 8.1% as singletons. This CDR3 is built from 15 residues. The germline V gene has CDR1 SGHNT and CDR2 YYREEE (reference sequence). V gave up 5 bases and J gave up 0 bases, with 12 bases separating them. The record originates from a study of beta chain features in type 1 diabetes. Findings and caveats of the study: In comparison with healthy donors, patients had naive, central memory and Treg TCRB repertoires that appeared more similar.

Donors underwent one heparinised blood draw, about 110 mL on average. This receptor was taken from a man between 18 and 35 years old in good health. J is TRBJ2-1 and V is TRBV5-4, with D possibly being TRBD1 (6 bases). Input material: central memory CD4+ T cells from blood. CDR3 bases: TGTGCCAGCAGACAAGACAGGAGCTCCTACAATGAGCAGTTCTTC. Encoded protein: CASRQDRSSYNEQFF.